A selection of T cell receptor beta chains follows, all from one sample in a study of blood T cell repertoires in COVID-19. Using immunoSEQ multiplex PCR, the repertoire was profiled, and TCRdb retains in-frame clones only, with some absent. The sample carries about 42,000 clones, roughly nine tenths recorded once. Sequenced sample: peripheral blood. Source of these receptors: a human donor in a cohort sampled during active COVID-19. The CDR3 runs from the conserved cysteine through the conserved F or W.

>TRBJ2-7|TRBV6-5
CASRDRGSYEQYF
>TRBJ2-7|TRBV4-3
CASSQDRGLGEQYF
>TRBJ2-6|TRBV7-2
CASSLVAGAWANVLTF
>TRBJ1-5|TRBV18
CASSAGTGNSNQPQHF
>TRBJ1-1|TRBV27
CASKKGEVLTEAFF
>TRBJ2-7|TRBV7-9
CASSSSQGQGINEQYF
>TRBJ1-5|TRBV7-8
CASSLGQGDSNQPQHF
>TRBJ1-2|TRBV6-5
CASRGQGLPYGYTF
>TRBJ1-4|TRBV7-9
CASSSKQGSNEKLFF
>TRBJ1-3|TRBV18
CASSPPPGWVEGNTIYF
>TRBJ1-1|TRBV11-2
CASSWGEGAASEAFF
>TRBJ1-4|TRBV4-1
CASSPGQGPLRSEKLFF
>TRBJ2-2|TRBV4-3
CASSPAERGTGELFF
>TRBJ2-1|TRBV6-2/TRBV6-3
CASSDPGTSTYNEQFF
>TRBJ1-3|TRBV7-2
CASSTGTGENTIYF
>TRBJ2-7|TRBV6-2/TRBV6-3
CASSYRGGPYEQYF
>TRBJ2-6|TRBV7-6
CASSLRTTGVSGANVLTF
>TRBJ1-6|TRBV4-3
CASSQPDRDSPLHF
>TRBJ1-6|TRBV7-2
CASSLVGRNSPLHF
>TRBJ2-7|TRBV5-1
CASSATGTALYEQYF
>TRBJ1-1|TRBV6-5
CASSSPGQGVTEAFF
>TRBJ2-7|TRBV15
CATSSRTVSEQYF
>TRBJ1-1|TRBV5-4
CASSAQGGDYTEAFF
>TRBJ1-6|TRBV6-5
CASSYDRTGNSPLHF
>TRBJ1-5|TRBV19
CASSISRGGLVGSPQHF
>TRBJ1-1|TRBV7-8
CASSSINTEAFF
>TRBJ1-6|TRBV11-2
CASSSDRFSSYNSPLHF
>TRBJ2-7|TRBV3-1/TRBV3-2
CASSQDFQGHNYEQYF
>TRBJ1-4|TRBV25-1
CASSESETREKLFF
>TRBJ1-2|TRBV12-3/TRBV12-4
CASTWGGDYGYTF
>TRBJ1-2|TRBV14
CASSPGQGHGYTF
>TRBJ1-2|TRBV12-3/TRBV12-4
CASSTRGADGYTF
>TRBJ1-3|TRBV7-6
CASSPRGGNTIYF
>TRBJ2-6|TRBV19
CASSIPPRQGSGANVLTF
>TRBJ1-2|TRBV7-9
CASSLGQGAHYGYTF
>TRBJ2-1|TRBV7-2
CASRGLAGGPGRNEQFF
>TRBJ1-1|TRBV28
CASSLGPRGPNTEAFF
>TRBJ2-1|TRBV7-6
CASSSIGTSGGPFSYNEQFF
>TRBJ1-1|TRBV19
CASSTGQGLTEAFF
>TRBJ2-7|TRBV3-1/TRBV3-2
CASSQTSYEQYF
>TRBJ2-5|TRBV18
CASSPRLTPRSGGAEWETQYF
>TRBJ1-1|TRBV3-1/TRBV3-2
CASTQGPGMNTEAFF
>TRBJ2-1|TRBV19
CASRNYNEQFF
>TRBJ2-7|TRBV3-1/TRBV3-2
CASTRDSPLYEQYF
>TRBJ1-1|TRBV3-1/TRBV3-2
CASSHIGTGGLYTEAFF
>TRBJ2-6|TRBV29-1
CSVAGREYSGANVLTF
>TRBJ1-5|TRBV19
CASSKTGLGNQPQHF
>TRBJ1-2|TRBV19
CASSIERTGYLYGYTF
>TRBJ2-7|TRBV2
CASSEVPSAAYEQYF
>TRBJ2-7|TRBV29-1
CSVGQGEEQYF